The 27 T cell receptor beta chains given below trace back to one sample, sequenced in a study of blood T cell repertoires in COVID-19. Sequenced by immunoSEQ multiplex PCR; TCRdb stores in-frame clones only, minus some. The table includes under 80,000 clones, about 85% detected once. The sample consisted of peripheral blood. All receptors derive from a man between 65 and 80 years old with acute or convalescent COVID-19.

DNA of the CDR3: TGTGCCAGCACGAGTTACTGGGGGGGCTATGGCTACACCTTC. This translates into CASTSYWGGYGYTF. The chain couples TRBV6-5 to TRBJ1-2; D might be TRBD1 (5 bases). Per the germline V gene, CDR1 is MNHEY and CDR2 is SVGAGI. The V and J ends lost 7 bases and 4 bases respectively, with 16 bases between them. CDR3 length equals 14 residues.

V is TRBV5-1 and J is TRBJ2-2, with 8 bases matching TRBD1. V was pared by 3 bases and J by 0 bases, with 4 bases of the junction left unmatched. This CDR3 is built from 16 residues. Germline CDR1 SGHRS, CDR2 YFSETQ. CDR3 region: CASSWGQDSNTGELFF. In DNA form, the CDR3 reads TGCGCCAGCAGCTGGGGACAGGATTCGAACACCGGGGAGCTGTTTTTT. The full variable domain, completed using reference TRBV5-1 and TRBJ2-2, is KAGVTQTPRYLIKTRGQQVTLSCSPISGHRSVSWYQQTPGQGLQFLFEYFSETQRNKGNFPGRFSGRQFSNSRSEMNVSTLELGDSALYLCASSWGQDSNTGELFFGEGSRLTVL.

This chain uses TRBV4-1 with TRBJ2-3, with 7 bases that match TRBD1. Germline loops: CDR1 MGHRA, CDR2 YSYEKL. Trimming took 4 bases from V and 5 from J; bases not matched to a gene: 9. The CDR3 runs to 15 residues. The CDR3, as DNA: TGCGCCAGCAGCCGTCGACAGGGTAGTGTAGATACGCAGTATTTT. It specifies CASSRRQGSVDTQYF.

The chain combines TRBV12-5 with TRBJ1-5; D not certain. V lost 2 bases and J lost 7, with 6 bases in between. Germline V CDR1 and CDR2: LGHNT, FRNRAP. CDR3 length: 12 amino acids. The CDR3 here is CASGLSGQPQHF. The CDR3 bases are TGTGCTAGTGGTTTGAGCGGCCAGCCCCAGCATTTT.

The chain's CDR3 is CASSLTRGDTEAFF. CDR3 DNA: TGTGCCAGCTCACTGACCCGGGGGGACACTGAAGCTTTCTTT. The chain links TRBV6-4 to TRBJ1-1, with D perhaps TRBD1 (5 bases). The V end lost 8 bases, the J end lost 3 bases, and 16 bases lay between the germline ends. Germline CDR1 MRHNA, CDR2 SNTAGT. The CDR3 sequence is 14 residues long.

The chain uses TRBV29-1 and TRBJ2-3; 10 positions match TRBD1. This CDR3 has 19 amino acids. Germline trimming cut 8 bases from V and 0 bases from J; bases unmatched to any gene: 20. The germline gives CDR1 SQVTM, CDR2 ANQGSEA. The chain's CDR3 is CSTSLTPGQGTSSTDTQYF. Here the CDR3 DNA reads TGCAGCACCTCCCTCACCCCGGGACAGGGGACCTCTAGCACAGATACGCAGTATTTT.

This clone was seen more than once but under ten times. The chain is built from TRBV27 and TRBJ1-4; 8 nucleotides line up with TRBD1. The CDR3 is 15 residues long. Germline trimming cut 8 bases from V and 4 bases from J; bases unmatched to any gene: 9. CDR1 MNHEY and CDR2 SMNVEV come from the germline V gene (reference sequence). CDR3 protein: CASSRGRKYNEKLFF. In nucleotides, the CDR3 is TGTGCCAGCTCCAGGGGGCGGAAGTATAATGAAAAACTGTTTTTT.

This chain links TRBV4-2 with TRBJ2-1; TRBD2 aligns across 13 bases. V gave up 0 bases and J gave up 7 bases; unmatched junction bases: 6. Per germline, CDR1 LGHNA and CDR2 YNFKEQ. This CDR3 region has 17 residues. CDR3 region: CASSQELAGGQGNEQFF. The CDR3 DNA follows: TGTGCCAGCAGCCAAGAACTAGCGGGGGGGCAGGGGAATGAGCAGTTCTTC.

CDR3 sequence: CASSSRTSRGEQFF. The CDR3 DNA reads TGTGCCAGCAGCTCCAGGACTAGTCGCGGTGAGCAGTTCTTC. The chain links TRBV7-2 to TRBJ2-1; 7 positions agree with TRBD2. After removal of 4 bases from V and 9 bases from J, the junction contained 9 bases not matched to a gene. This CDR3 spans 14 amino acids. Germline assignment: CDR1 SGHTA and CDR2 FQGNSA.

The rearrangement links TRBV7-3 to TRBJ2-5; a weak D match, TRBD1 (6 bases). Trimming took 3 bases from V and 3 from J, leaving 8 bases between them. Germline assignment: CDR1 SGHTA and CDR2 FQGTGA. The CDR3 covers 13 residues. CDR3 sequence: CASSFKGEETQYF. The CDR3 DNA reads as TGTGCCAGCAGCTTTAAGGGGGAAGAGACCCAGTACTTC.

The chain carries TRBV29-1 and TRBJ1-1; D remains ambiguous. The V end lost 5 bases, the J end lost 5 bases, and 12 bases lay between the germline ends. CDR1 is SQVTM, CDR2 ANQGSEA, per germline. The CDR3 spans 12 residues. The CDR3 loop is CSVSRGETEAFF. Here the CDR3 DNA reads TGCAGCGTTAGTCGTGGGGAGACTGAAGCTTTCTTT.

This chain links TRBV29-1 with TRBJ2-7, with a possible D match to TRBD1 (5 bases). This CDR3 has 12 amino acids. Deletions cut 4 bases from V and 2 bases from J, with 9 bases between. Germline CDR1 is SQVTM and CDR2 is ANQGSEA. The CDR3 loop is CSVGRETYEQYF. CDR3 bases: TGCAGCGTTGGCAGGGAAACCTACGAGCAGTACTTC.

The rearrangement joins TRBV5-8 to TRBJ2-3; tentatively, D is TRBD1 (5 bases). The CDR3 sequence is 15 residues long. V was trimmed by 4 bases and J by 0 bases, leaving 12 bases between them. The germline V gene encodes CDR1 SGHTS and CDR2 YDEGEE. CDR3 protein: CASSPERGSTDTQYF. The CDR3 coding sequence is TGTGCCAGCAGCCCTGAAAGGGGTAGCACAGATACGCAGTATTTT.

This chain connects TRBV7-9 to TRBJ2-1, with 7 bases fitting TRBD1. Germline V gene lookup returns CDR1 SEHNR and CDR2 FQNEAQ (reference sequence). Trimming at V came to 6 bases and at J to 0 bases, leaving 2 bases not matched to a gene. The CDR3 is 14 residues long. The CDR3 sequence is CASRPGGSYNEQFF. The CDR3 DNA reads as TGTGCCAGCAGACCAGGGGGCTCCTACAATGAGCAGTTCTTC.

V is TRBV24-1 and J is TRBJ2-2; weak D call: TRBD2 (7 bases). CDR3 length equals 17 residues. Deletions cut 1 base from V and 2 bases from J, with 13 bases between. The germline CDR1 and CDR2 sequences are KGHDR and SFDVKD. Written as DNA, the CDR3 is TGTGCCACCAGTGATTTCAAGGGGGGGGCCAACACCGGGGAGCTGTTTTTT. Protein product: CATSDFKGGANTGELFF.

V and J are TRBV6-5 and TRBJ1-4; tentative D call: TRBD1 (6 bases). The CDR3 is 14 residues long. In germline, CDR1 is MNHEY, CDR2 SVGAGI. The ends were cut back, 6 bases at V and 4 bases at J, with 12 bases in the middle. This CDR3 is CASSVGTINEKLFF. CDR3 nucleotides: TGTGCCAGCAGCGTCGGGACAATTAATGAAAAACTGTTTTTT.

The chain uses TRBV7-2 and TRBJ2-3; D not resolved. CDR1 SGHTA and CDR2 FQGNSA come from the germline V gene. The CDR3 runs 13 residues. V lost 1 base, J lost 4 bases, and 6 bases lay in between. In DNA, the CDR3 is TGTGCCAGCAGCTTAGGTTCAGCAGATACGCAGTATTTT. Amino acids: CASSLGSADTQYF. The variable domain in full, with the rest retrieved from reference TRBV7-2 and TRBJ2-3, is GAGVSQSPSNKVTEKGKDVELRCDPISGHTALYWYRQSLGQGLEFLIYFQGNSAPDKSGLPSDRFSAERTGGSVSTLTIQRTQQEDSAVYLCASSLGSADTQYFGPGTRLTVL.

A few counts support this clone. Here the CDR3 DNA reads TGCGCCAGCAGCCTATTACCCGACTCCGGGGAGCTGTTTTTT. Encoded protein: CASSLLPDSGELFF. V gene TRBV5-1 combines with J gene TRBJ2-2, with D unresolved. This CDR3 comprises 14 residues. Germline CDR1 and CDR2: SGHRS and YFSETQ. V was shortened by 4 bases and J by 6 bases, with 13 bases between the two germline ends.

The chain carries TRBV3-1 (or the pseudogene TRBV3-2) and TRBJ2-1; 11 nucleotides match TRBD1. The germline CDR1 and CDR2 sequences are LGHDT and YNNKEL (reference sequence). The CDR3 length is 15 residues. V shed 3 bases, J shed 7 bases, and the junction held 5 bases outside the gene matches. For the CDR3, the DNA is TGTGCCAGCAGCCACTCGGACAGGGGGCAGAATGAGCAGTTCTTC. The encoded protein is CASSHSDRGQNEQFF.

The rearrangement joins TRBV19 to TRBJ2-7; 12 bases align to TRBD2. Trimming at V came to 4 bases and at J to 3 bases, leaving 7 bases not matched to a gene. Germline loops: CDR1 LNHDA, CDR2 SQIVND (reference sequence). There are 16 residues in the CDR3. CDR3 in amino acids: CASSNGLAGRNYEQYF. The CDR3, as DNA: TGTGCCAGTAGTAACGGACTAGCGGGGCGAAACTACGAGCAGTACTTC. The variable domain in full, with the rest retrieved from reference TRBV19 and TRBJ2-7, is DGGITQSPKYLFRKEGQNVTLSCEQNLNHDAMYWYRQDPGQGLRLIYYSQIVNDFQKGDIAEGYSVSREKKESFPLTVTSAQKNPTAFYLCASSNGLAGRNYEQYFGPGTRLTVT.

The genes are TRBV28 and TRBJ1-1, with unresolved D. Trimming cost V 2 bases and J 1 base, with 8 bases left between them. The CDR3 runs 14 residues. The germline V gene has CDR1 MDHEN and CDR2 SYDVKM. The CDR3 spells CASSLNLRNTEAFF. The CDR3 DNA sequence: TGTGCCAGCAGTTTAAATCTACGGAACACTGAAGCTTTCTTT.

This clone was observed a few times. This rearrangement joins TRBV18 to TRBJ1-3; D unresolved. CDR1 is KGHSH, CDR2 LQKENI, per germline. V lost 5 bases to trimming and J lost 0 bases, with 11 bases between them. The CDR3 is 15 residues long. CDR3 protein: CASSTSTFSGNTIYF. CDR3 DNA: TGTGCCAGCTCAACCTCAACTTTCTCTGGAAACACCATATATTTT.

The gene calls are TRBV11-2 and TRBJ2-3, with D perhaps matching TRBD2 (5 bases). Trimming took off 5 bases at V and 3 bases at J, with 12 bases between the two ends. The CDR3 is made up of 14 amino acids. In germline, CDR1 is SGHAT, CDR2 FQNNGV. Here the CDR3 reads CASSARDPTDTQYF. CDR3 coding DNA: TGTGCCAGCAGCGCCCGGGATCCAACAGATACGCAGTATTTT. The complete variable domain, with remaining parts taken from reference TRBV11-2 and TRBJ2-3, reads EAGVAQSPRYKIIEKRQSVAFWCNPISGHATLYWYQQILGQGPKLLIQFQNNGVVDDSQLPKDRFSAERLKGVDSTLKIQPAKLEDSAVYLCASSARDPTDTQYFGPGTRLTVL.

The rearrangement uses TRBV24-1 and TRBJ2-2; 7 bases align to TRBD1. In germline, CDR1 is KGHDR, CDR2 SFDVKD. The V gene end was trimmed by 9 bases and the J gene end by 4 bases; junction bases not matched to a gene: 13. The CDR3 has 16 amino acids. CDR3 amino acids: CATQGDSPLGTGELFF. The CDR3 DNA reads TGTGCCACCCAAGGGGACAGCCCCTTGGGCACCGGGGAGCTGTTTTTT.

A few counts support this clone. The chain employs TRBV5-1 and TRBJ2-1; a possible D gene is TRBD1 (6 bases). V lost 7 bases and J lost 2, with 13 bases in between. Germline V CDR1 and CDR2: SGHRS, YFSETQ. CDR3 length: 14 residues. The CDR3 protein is CASSRQATYNEQFF. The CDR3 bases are TGCGCCAGCTCCCGACAGGCTACCTACAATGAGCAGTTCTTC.

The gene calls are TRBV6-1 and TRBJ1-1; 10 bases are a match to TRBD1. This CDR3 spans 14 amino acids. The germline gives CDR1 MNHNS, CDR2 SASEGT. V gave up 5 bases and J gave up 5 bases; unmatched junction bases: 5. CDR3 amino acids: CASSQDRGRTEAFF. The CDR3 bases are TGTGCCAGCAGTCAGGACAGGGGGAGGACTGAAGCTTTCTTT.

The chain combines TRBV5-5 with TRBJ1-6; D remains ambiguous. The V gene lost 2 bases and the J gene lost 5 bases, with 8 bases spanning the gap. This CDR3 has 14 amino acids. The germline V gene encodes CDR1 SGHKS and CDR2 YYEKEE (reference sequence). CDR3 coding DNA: TGTGCCAGCAGCTTCCTGCAGGATAATTCACCCCTCCACTTT. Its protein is CASSFLQDNSPLHF.